The present T cell receptor beta chain was sequenced within a study of blood T cell repertoires in COVID-19. V lost 0 bases to trimming and J lost 4 bases; unmatched junction nucleotides: 5. CDR3 size: 16 residues. Germline loops: CDR1 SNHLY, CDR2 FYNNEI. Libraries were prepared by immunoSEQ multiplex PCR; TCRdb keeps only in-frame clonotypes and omits some of them. The table shows 100,000 to 150,000 clones, with more than 75% occurring only once. The receptor was isolated from a human donor in a cohort sampled during active COVID-19. The V and J genes are TRBV2 and TRBJ2-2; TRBD2 agrees at 7 bases. The sequencing input was peripheral blood. CDR3 sequence reads: CASSEARGRGTGELFF. Written as DNA, the CDR3 is TGTGCCAGCAGTGAAGCGCGGGGGAGGGGCACCGGGGAGCTGTTTTTT.